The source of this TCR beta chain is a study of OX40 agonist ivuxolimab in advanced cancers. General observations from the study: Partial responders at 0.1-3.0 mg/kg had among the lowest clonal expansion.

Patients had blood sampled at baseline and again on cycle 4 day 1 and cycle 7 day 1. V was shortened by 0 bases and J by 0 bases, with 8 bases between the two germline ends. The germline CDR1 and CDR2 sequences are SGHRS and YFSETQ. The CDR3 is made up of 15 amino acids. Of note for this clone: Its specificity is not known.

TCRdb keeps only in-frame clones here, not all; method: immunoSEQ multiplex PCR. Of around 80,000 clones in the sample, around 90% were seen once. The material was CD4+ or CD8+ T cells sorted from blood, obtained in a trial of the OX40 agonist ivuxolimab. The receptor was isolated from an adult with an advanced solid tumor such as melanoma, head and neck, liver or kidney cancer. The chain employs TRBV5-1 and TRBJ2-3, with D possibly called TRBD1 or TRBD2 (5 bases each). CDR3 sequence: CASSLEGRSTDTQYF. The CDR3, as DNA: TGCGCCAGCAGCTTGGAGGGGAGAAGCACAGATACGCAGTATTTT.